The clone carrying this T cell receptor (beta chain) was detected once. Its antigen is still unknown. The CDR3 consists of 13 residues. CDR1 and CDR2 (germline): SGHTS, YDEGEE. J gave up 5 bases and V 3 bases, and 2 bases lay outside the gene matches. This entry comes from a study of CD4+ T cells in melanoma. Points from the study as a whole: In melanoma, neoantigen-specific CD4+ T cells reportedly differed in differentiation state. A reported correlation linked neoantigen-specific CD4+ T cells to CD8+, macrophage and B cell function.

Produced via immunoSEQ multiplex PCR; TCRdb's table is partial and in-frame only. This table has 50,000 or so clones, 89% appearing once. The TCR comes from a human donor with melanoma. The chain links TRBV5-8 to TRBJ2-5; TRBD1 matches at 9 bases. The sequencing input was peripheral blood. CDR3 region: CASSYRGRETQYF. The CDR3 DNA sequence: TGTGCCAGCAGCTACAGGGGGCGTGAGACCCAGTACTTC.